Shown below are 2 T cell receptor beta chains from a single sample sequenced in a study of blood T cells in healthy people across ages. The use of a sample-barcoded 5' primer and a J-beta primer mix characterized a second PCR of 7 to 11 cycles. MiXCR, applied by TCRdb to the 5' RACE reads, yields one record per CDR3 protein. The table includes fewer than 950,000 distinct CDR3 sequences, around half detected once. Sequences were obtained from blood. The receptor source for this set is an elderly man in good health.

This clonotype was counted a single time. This sequence joins TRBV20-1 and TRBJ2-3; D unclear. CDR1 is DFQATT, CDR2 SNEGSKA, per germline (reference sequence). The CDR3 consists of 14 residues. V lost 6 bases, J lost 0 bases, and 13 bases lay in between. CDR3 amino acids: CSALRDESTDTQYF. For the CDR3, the DNA is TGCAGTGCCTTAAGAGACGAGAGCACAGATACGCAGTATTTT.

This clonotype was counted a few times. This sequence joins TRBV6-1 and TRBJ2-3; TRBD2 might be the D (5 bases). Trimming pared 4 bases from V and 2 bases from J, leaving 13 bases between. The CDR3 runs to 15 residues. CDR1 is MNHNS, CDR2 SASEGT, per germline. CDR3 coding DNA: TGTGCCAGCAGTGGTATGGGGAGCCCCACAGATACGCAGTATTTT. This translates into CASSGMGSPTDTQYF.